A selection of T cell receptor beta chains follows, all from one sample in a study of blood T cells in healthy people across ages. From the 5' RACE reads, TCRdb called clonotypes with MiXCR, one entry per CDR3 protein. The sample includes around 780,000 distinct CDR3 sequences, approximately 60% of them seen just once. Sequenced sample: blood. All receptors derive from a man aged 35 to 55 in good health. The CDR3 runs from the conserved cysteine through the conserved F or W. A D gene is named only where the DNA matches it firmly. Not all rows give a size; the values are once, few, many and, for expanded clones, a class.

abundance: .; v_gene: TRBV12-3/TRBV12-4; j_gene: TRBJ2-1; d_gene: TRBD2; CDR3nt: TGTGCCAGCAGTCCTCGACTAGCGGGGGGGCGTGAGCAGTTCTTC; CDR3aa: CASSPRLAGGREQFF
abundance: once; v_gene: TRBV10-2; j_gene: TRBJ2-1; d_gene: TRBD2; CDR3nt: TGCGCCAGCAGCCGGACTAGCTCCTACAATGAGCAGTTCTTC; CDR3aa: CASSRTSSYNEQFF
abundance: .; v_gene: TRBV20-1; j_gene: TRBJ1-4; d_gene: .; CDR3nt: TGCAGTGCTCAGACACGACGGGACGAAAAACTGTTTTTT; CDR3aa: CSAQTRRDEKLFF
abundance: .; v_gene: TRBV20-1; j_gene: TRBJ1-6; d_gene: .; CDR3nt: TGCAGTGCCAGCCGTGAGGGAGGGAGTAATTCACCCCTCCACTTT; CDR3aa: CSASREGGSNSPLHF
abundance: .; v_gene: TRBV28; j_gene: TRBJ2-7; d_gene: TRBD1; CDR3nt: TGTGCCAGCAGTCCCGTACAGGGGATGCCCTACGAGCAGTACTTC; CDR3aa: CASSPVQGMPYEQYF
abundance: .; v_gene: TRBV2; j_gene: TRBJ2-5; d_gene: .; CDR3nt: TGTGCCAGCGATGTCGGGACGTTGTACCAAGAGACCCAGTACTTC; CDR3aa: CASDVGTLYQETQYF
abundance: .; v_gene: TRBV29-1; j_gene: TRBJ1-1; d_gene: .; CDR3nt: TGCAGCGTTGAAAACCCGGGCTACTACACTGAAGCTTTCTTT; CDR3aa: CSVENPGYYTEAFF
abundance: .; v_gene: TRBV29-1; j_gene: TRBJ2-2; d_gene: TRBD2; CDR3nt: TGCAGCGTTGAAGGGGCCCGAGCGGGGGCTGGTCGAGGGGAGCTGTTTTTT; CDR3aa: CSVEGARAGAGRGELFF
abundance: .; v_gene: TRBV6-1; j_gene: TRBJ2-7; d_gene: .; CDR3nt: TGTGCCAGCAGTGAAATTGGGCCCTACGAGCAGTACTTC; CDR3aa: CASSEIGPYEQYF
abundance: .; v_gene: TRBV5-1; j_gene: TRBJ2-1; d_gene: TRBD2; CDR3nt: TGCGCCAGCAGCCTGTTCCTAGCGGGAGGGAGTAATGAGCAGTTCTTC; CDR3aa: CASSLFLAGGSNEQFF
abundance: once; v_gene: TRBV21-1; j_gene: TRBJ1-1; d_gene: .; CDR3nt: TGTGCCAGCCTTAGAAAGGACAGTGTTAACACTGAAGCTTTCTTT; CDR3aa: CASLRKDSVNTEAFF
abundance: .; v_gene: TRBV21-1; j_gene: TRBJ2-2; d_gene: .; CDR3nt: TGTGCCAGCAGCCCCCAGGAGGGGCACACCGGGGAGCTGTTTTTT; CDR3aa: CASSPQEGHTGELFF
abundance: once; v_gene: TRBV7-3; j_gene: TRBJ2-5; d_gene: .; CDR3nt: TGTGCCAGCAGCTTCCGCGGGGTGGGCAAGACCCAGTACTTC; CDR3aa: CASSFRGVGKTQYF
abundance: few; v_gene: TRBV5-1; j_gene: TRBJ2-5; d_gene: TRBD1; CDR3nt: TGCGCCAGCAGCTTCGACAGGGGAGAGACCCAGTACTTC; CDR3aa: CASSFDRGETQYF
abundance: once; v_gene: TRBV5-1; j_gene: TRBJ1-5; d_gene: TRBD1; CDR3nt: TGCGCCAGCAGCTTGCGAGGGGGCGCAGATCAGCCCCAGCATTTT; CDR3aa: CASSLRGGADQPQHF
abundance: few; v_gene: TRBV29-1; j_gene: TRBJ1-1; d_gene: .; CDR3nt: TGCAGCGCTGCAGGGTCGGCGAACACTGAAGCTTTCTTT; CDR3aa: CSAAGSANTEAFF
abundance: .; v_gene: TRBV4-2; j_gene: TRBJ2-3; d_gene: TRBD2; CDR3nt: TGTGCCAGCAGCCAAGATGTCGGAGCGGGGGGCACAGATACGCAGTATTTT; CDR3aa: CASSQDVGAGGTDTQYF
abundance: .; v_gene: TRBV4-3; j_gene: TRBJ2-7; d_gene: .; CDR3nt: TGCGCCAGCAGCCCCAGCCTGCTCCCAACCTACGAGCAGTACTTC; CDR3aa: CASSPSLLPTYEQYF
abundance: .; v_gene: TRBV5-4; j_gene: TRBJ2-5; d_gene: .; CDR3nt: TGTGCCAGCAGCTCGGCCGGGACCCGGGAGAAAGAGACCCAGTACTTC; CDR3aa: CASSSAGTREKETQYF
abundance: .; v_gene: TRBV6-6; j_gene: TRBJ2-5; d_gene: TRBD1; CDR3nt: TGTGCCAGCAGGGAGACAGGGGGCCGAGAGACCCAGTACTTC; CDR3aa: CASRETGGRETQYF
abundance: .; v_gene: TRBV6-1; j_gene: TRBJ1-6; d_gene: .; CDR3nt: TGTGCCAGCAGTGAAGGACGTTGGGCTGCCCTCCACTTT; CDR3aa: CASSEGRWAALHF
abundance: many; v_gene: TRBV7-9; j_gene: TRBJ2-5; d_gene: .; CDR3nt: TGTGCCAGCAGCTTAGAGGTGGAGACCCAGTACTTC; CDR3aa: CASSLEVETQYF
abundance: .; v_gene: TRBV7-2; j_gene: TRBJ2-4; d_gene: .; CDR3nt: TGTGCCAGCAGCTTTAGCAGGGCGGCCAAAAACATTCAGTACTTC; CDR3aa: CASSFSRAAKNIQYF
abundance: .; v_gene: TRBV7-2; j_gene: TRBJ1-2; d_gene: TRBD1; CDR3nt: TGTGCCAGCAGCCATATCCAGGGGGCTGATGGCTACACCTTC; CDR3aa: CASSHIQGADGYTF
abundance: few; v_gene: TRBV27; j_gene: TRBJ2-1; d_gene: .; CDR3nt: TGTGCCAGCAGTTTAACGTGGGAAAGGTACAATGAGCAGTTCTTC; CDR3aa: CASSLTWERYNEQFF